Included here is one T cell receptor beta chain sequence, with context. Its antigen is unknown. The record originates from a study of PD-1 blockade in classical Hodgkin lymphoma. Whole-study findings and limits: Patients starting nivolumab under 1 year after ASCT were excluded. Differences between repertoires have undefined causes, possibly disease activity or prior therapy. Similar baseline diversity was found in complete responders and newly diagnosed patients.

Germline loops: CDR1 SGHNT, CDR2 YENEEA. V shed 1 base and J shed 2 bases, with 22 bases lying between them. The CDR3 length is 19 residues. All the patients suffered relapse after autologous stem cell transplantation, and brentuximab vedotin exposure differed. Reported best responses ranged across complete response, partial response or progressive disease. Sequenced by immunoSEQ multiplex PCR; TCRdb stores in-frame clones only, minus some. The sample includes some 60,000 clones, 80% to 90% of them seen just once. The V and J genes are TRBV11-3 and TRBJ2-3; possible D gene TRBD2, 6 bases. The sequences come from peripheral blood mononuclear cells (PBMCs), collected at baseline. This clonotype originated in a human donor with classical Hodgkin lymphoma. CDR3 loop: CASSLAVPLATNATDTQYF. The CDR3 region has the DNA TGTGCCAGCAGCTTAGCGGTCCCTCTAGCGACCAACGCCACAGATACGCAGTATTTT.